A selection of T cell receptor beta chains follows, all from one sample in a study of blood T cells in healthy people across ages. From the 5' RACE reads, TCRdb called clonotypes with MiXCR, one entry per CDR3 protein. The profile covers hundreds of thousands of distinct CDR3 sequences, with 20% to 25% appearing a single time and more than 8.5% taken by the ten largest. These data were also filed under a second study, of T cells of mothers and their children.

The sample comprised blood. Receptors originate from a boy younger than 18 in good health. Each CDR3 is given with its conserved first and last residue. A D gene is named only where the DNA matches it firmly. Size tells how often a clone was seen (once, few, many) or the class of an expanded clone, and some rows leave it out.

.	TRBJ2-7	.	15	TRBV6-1	CASSEAWTGVYEQYF	TGTGCCAGCAGTGAAGCGTGGACGGGCGTCTACGAGCAGTACTTC
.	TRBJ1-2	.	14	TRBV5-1	CASSLVQGNYGYTF	TGCGCCAGCAGCTTGGTACAGGGAAACTATGGCTACACCTTC
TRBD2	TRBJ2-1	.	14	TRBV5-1	CASSSSSGGLEQFF	TGCGCCAGCAGCTCCTCTAGCGGGGGGCTTGAGCAGTTCTTC
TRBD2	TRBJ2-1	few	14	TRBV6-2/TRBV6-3	CASLRTSGYNEQFF	TGTGCCAGCCTCCGGACTAGCGGGTACAATGAGCAGTTCTTC
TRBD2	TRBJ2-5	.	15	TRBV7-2	CASSLVAGREETQYF	TGTGCCAGCAGCTTAGTGGCAGGGCGGGAGGAGACCCAGTACTTC
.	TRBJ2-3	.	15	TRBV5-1	CASSLARGNTDTQYF	TGCGCCAGCAGCTTGGCCAGGGGAAACACAGATACGCAGTATTTT
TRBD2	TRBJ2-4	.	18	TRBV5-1	CASSYTGLAGAAKNIQYF	TGCGCCAGCAGCTATACTGGACTAGCGGGAGCAGCCAAAAACATTCAGTACTTC
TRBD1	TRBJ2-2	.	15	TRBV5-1	CASSLDRGDTGELFF	TGCGCCAGCAGCTTGGACAGGGGAGACACCGGGGAGCTGTTTTTT
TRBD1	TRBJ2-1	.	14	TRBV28	CAITGTGHYNEQFF	TGTGCCATTACCGGGACAGGGCATTACAATGAGCAGTTCTTC
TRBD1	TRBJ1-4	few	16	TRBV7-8	CASSLSARDRVEKLFF	TGTGCCAGCAGCTTATCGGCCCGGGACAGGGTTGAAAAACTGTTTTTT
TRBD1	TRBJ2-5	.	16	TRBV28	CASSSSTGGVQETQYF	TGTGCCAGCAGTTCGAGTACAGGGGGAGTCCAAGAGACCCAGTACTTC
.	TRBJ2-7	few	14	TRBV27	CASSLAGTPYEQYF	TGTGCCAGCAGTTTGGCCGGGACCCCCTACGAGCAGTACTTC
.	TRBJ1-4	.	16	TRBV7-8	CASSLGLGTPQEKLFF	TGTGCCAGCAGCTTAGGCCTAGGAACACCCCAAGAAAAACTGTTTTTT
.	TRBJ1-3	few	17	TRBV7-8	CASSAGPAVVSGNTIYF	TGTGCCAGCAGCGCGGGGCCAGCGGTGGTCTCTGGAAACACCATATATTTT
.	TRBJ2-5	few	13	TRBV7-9	CASAFGGQETQYF	TGTGCCAGCGCCTTTGGGGGCCAAGAGACCCAGTACTTC
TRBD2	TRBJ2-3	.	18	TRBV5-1	CASRRWESGGGGTDTQYF	TGCGCCAGCAGGCGATGGGAGTCGGGAGGTGGAGGCACAGATACGCAGTATTTT
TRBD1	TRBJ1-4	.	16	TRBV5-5	CASSRGTGKPNEKLFF	TGTGCCAGCAGCCGGGGGACAGGGAAACCTAATGAAAAACTGTTTTTT
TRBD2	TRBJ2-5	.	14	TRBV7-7	CASSSSLAEETQYF	TGTGCTAGCAGCTCGTCACTAGCGGAAGAGACCCAGTACTTC
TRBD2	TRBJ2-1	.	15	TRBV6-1	CASSDWGRGGDEQFF	TGTGCCAGCAGTGACTGGGGGCGCGGGGGGGATGAGCAGTTCTTC
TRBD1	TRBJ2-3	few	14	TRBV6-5	CASRETGVADTQYF	TGTGCCAGCAGGGAGACAGGGGTGGCAGATACGCAGTATTTT
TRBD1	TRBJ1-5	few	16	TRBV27	CASSSENRGQDQPQHF	TGTGCCAGCAGTTCGGAGAACAGGGGTCAGGATCAGCCCCAGCATTTT
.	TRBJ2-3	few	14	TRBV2	CASSGRFPTDAQYF	TGTGCCAGCAGTGGGCGCTTCCCCACAGATGCGCAGTATTTT
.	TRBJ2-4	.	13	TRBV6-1	CASSEQLKNIQYF	TGTGCCAGCAGTGAACAACTGAAAAACATTCAGTACTTC
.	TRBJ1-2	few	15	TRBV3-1	CASSQDLGAPYGYTF	TGTGCCAGCAGCCAAGATCTGGGGGCGCCCTATGGCTACACCTTC
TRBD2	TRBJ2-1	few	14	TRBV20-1	CSARATSGSHEQFF	TGCAGCGCTAGAGCGACTAGCGGGAGCCATGAGCAGTTCTTC
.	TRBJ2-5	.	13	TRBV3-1	CASSQEGIKRRFF	TGTGCCAGCAGCCAAGAAGGAATTAAACGCCGGTTCTTC
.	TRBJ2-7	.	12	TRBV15	CATSRDSAVQYF	TGTGCCACCAGCAGAGATTCGGCGGTGCAGTACTTC
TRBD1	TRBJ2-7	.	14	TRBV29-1	CSVRTGDGTYEQYF	TGCAGCGTTCGGACAGGGGACGGTACCTACGAGCAGTACTTC
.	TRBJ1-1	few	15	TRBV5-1	CASRSVEIENTEAFF	TGCGCCAGCAGATCAGTGGAAATAGAGAACACTGAAGCTTTCTTT
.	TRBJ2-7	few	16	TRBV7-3	CASSPLGPTEAYEQYF	TGTGCCAGCAGCCCCCTGGGGCCGACAGAAGCCTACGAGCAGTACTTC
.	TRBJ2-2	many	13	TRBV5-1	CASSFRVAGELFF	TGCGCCAGCAGCTTCAGGGTCGCCGGGGAGCTGTTTTTT
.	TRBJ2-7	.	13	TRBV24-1	CATSDLNVYEQYF	TGTGCCACCAGTGATTTAAACGTGTACGAGCAGTACTTC
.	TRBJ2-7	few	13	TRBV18	CASSPSAEYEQYF	TGTGCCAGCTCACCCAGCGCAGAATACGAGCAGTACTTC
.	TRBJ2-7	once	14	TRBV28	CASSPSGAGGEQYF	TGTGCCAGCAGCCCATCCGGGGCAGGAGGCGAGCAGTACTTC
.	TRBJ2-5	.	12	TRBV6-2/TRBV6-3	CASSYIDPAQYF	TGTGCCAGCAGTTACATTGACCCAGCCCAGTACTTC
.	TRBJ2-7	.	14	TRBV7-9	CASSLLGGSDEQYF	TGTGCCAGCAGCTTATTGGGGGGCAGCGACGAGCAGTACTTC
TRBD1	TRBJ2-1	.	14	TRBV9	CASSVGYRGNEQFF	TGTGCCAGCAGCGTAGGCTACAGGGGAAATGAGCAGTTCTTC
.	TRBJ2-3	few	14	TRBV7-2	CASSLVAVTDTQYF	TGTGCCAGCAGTTTAGTAGCGGTAACAGATACGCAGTATTTT
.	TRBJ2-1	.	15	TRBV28	CASSLRQGNYNEQFF	TGTGCCAGCAGTTTAAGGCAGGGGAATTACAATGAGCAGTTCTTC
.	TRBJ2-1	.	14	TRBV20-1	CSARKTGTYNEQFF	TGCAGTGCTAGAAAGACAGGAACCTACAATGAGCAGTTCTTC
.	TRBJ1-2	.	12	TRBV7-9	CALGSHNYGYTF	TGCGCGTTGGGTTCCCATAACTATGGCTACACCTTC
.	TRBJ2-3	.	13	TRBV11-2	CASSLVRTDTQYF	TGTGCCAGCAGCTTGGTGAGAACAGATACGCAGTATTTT
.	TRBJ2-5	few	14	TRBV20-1	CSARVVPYQETQYF	TGCAGTGCTAGAGTGGTACCGTACCAAGAGACCCAGTACTTC
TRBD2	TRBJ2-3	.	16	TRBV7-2	CASSSISGGPPDTQYF	TGTGCCAGCAGCTCGATTAGCGGGGGACCGCCTGATACGCAGTATTTT
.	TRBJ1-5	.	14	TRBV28	CASSFEGFGQPQHF	TGTGCCAGCAGTTTTGAGGGGTTCGGCCAGCCCCAGCATTTT
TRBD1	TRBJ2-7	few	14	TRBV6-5	CASSYSQGAYEQYF	TGTGCCAGCAGTTACTCGCAGGGGGCCTACGAGCAGTACTTC
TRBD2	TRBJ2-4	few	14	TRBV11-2	CASTSPGLANIQYF	TGTGCCAGCACCTCACCGGGACTAGCAAACATTCAGTACTTC
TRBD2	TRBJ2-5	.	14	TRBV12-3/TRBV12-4	CASSSRAGEETQYF	TGTGCCAGCAGTTCAAGGGCGGGGGAAGAGACCCAGTACTTC
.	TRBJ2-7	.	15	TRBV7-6	CASSPGGAISYEQYF	TGTGCCAGCAGCCCGGGGGGCGCGATCTCCTACGAGCAGTACTTC
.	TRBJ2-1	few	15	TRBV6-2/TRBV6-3	CASREDRSYADEQFF	TGTGCCAGCAGAGAAGACAGGTCTTATGCAGATGAGCAGTTCTTC
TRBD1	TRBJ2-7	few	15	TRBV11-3	CASSFLGTVQGEQYF	TGTGCCAGCAGCTTTTTAGGGACAGTCCAGGGCGAGCAGTACTTC
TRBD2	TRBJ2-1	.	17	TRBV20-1	CSATHPASGSSYNEQFF	TGCAGTGCTACCCATCCGGCTAGCGGGAGTTCCTACAATGAGCAGTTCTTC
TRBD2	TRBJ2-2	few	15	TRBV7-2	CASSLLGGMSGELFF	TGTGCCAGCAGCTTATTGGGAGGGATGTCCGGGGAGCTGTTTTTT
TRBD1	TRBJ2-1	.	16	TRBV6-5	CASSYILGQGYNEQFF	TGTGCCAGCAGTTACATCCTAGGACAGGGGTACAATGAGCAGTTCTTC
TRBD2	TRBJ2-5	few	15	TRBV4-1	CASSQDPGSGYQQYF	TGCGCCAGCAGCCAAGATCCTGGTAGCGGGTACCAGCAGTACTTC
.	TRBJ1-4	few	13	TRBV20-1	CSAKRGRAEKLFF	TGCAGTGCTAAGAGGGGCCGAGCGGAAAAACTGTTTTTT
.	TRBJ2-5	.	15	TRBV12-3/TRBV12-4	CASSLAGGPQETQYF	TGTGCCAGCAGTTTAGCGGGGGGCCCCCAAGAGACCCAGTACTTC
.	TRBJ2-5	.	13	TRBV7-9	CASSLGTAGTAYF	TGTGCCAGCAGCCTCGGGACGGCGGGCACGGCGTACTTC
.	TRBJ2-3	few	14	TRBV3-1	CASSQRGYTDTQYF	TGTGCCAGCAGCCAAAGAGGGTACACAGATACGCAGTATTTT
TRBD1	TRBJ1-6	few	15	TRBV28	CASSLYRGPNSPLHF	TGTGCCAGCAGTTTGTACAGGGGTCCTAATTCACCCCTCCACTTT